One sample yielded the 29 T cell receptor beta chains listed below, sequenced in a study of blood T cells in healthy people across ages. For the second PCR, which ran for roughly 7 to 11 cycles, a sample-barcoded 5' primer and a J-beta primer mix were used. TCRdb fed the 5' RACE reads into MiXCR, producing one record per CDR3 protein. The repertoire holds hundreds of thousands of distinct CDR3 sequences, with roughly three fifths as singletons. The sequencing sample was made of blood. All receptors come from a man aged 40-50 years in good health.

This clonotype was seen more than once but under ten times. V gene TRBV12-3 or TRBV12-4 combines with J gene TRBJ2-6; 9 bases fit TRBD1. The CDR3 is made up of 20 amino acids. Germline trimming cut 6 bases from V and 1 base from J; bases unmatched to any gene: 16. CDR3: CASSPHPGQGTVSGANVLTF. The DNA of the CDR3 is TGTGCCAGCAGCCCGCATCCGGGACAGGGTACCGTGTCTGGGGCCAACGTCCTGACTTTC.

The chain links TRBV2 to TRBJ2-4, with D unclear. This CDR3 contains 14 residues. V lost 8 bases and J lost 13, with 24 bases in between. The germline V gene has CDR1 SNHLY and CDR2 FYNNEI. The CDR3 sequence: CASLRTGWGGEQYF. The CDR3 DNA reads TGTGCCAGCTTACGCACGGGCTGGGGTGGAGAGCAGTACTTC. Complete variable domain (other parts from reference TRBV2 and TRBJ2-4): EPEVTQTPSHQVTQMGQEVILRCVPISNHLYFYWYRQILGQKVEFLVSFYNNEISEKSEIFDDQFSVERPDGSNFTLKIRSTKLEDSAMYFCASLRTGWGGEQYFGAGTRLSVL.

This clonotype was recorded a few times. The chain links TRBV6-5 to TRBJ2-7, with D perhaps TRBD1 (5 bases). V shed 6 bases and J shed 1 base, with 10 bases lying between them. The CDR3 is 13 residues long. Germline V gene lookup returns CDR1 MNHEY and CDR2 SVGAGI. The chain's CDR3 is CASSDSNSYEQYF. The CDR3 DNA is TGTGCCAGCAGCGACAGTAATTCCTACGAGCAGTACTTC.

The genes are TRBV29-1 and TRBJ1-2, with D hard to call. CDR1 and CDR2 from the germline V gene are SQVTM and ANQGSEA. The CDR3 runs to 12 residues. V was trimmed by 6 bases and J by 4 bases, leaving 12 bases between them. The CDR3 sequence is CSVTRNIYGYTF. CDR3 nucleotides: TGCAGCGTCACAAGGAACATCTATGGCTACACCTTC.

The chain is built from TRBV9 and TRBJ2-7; the D is unclear. V was trimmed by 4 bases and J by 7 bases, leaving 24 bases between them. CDR3 length: 16 amino acids. Germline CDR1 and CDR2: SGDLS and YYNGEE. CDR3 in DNA: TGTGCCAGCAGCCCCGTTGGCACCCTCTCCTACAATGAGCAGTACTTC. This translates into CASSPVGTLSYNEQYF. Supplemented by reference TRBV9 and TRBJ2-7, the full variable domain reads DSGVTQTPKHLITATGQRVTLRCSPRSGDLSVYWYQQSLDQGLQFLIQYYNGEERAKGNILERFSAQQFPDLHSELNLSSLELGDSALYFCASSPVGTLSYNEQYFGPGTRLTVT.

This rearrangement joins TRBV12-3 or TRBV12-4 to TRBJ1-5; D is unresolved. The CDR3 runs to 13 residues. Trimming took off 5 bases at V and 6 bases at J, with 11 bases between the two ends. The CDR3 bases are TGTGCCAGCAGTCTGCCCCGGGTTCAGCCCCAGCATTTT. Amino acids: CASSLPRVQPQHF.

This chain joins TRBV20-1 and TRBJ2-1; TRBD1 matches 7 bases. V was clipped by 3 bases and J by 3 bases; unmatched bases: 5. The V gene's germline CDR1 is DFQATT and CDR2 SNEGSKA (reference sequence). CDR3 length: 14 amino acids. The DNA for the CDR3 is TGCAGTGCTAGCTGGGACAGAAACTACAATGAGCAGTTCTTC. It codes for CSASWDRNYNEQFF.

This clonotype showed up just a few times. One end of the junction fails to match germline, which may point to a read error. The rearrangement links TRBV27 to TRBJ2-3, with 7 bases that match TRBD2. The germline V gene has CDR1 MNHEY and CDR2 SMNVEV (reference sequence). This CDR3 comprises 17 residues. CDR3 DNA: TGTGCTAGCAGTGGGCTAGCGGAACGAATCAGCACAGATACGCAGTATTTT. Protein sequence: CASSGLAERISTDTQYF.

This sequence joins TRBV6-1 and TRBJ2-5, with a weak D call TRBD2 (5 bases). Gene TRBJ2-7 matches the end of the DNA better, so the J call may be wrong. From germline, CDR1 is MNHNS and CDR2 SASEGT. This CDR3 is built from 15 residues. The CDR3 sequence is CASSEGGHSSYEQYF. CDR3 nucleotide sequence: TGTGCCAGCAGTGAAGGAGGGCACAGCTCCTACGAGCAGTACTTC.

A word on this clonotype: A read error may produce the germline difference seen at one junction end. The chain has TRBV2 and TRBJ2-5; the D is unclear. The CDR3 is made up of 10 amino acids. Germline V gives CDR1 SNHLY, CDR2 FYNNEI. CDR3 DNA sequence: TGTGCCAGCAGTCATTCGACCCAGAACTTC. Its protein product is CASSHSTQNF.

The chain employs TRBV20-1 and TRBJ1-3, with D uncertain. The CDR3 has 15 amino acids. Deletions cut 5 bases from V and 0 bases from J, with 14 bases between. Germline loops: CDR1 DFQATT, CDR2 SNEGSKA (reference sequence). CDR3 DNA sequence: TGCAGTGCTGAAGACATAGGGATCTCTGGAAACACCATATATTTT. It is translated as CSAEDIGISGNTIYF.

The CDR3 sequence is CASSFNFAGRTGTGELFF. The CDR3 bases are TGTGCCAGCAGTTTTAATTTCGCAGGGAGGACAGGCACCGGGGAGCTGTTTTTT. J is TRBJ2-2 and V is TRBV12-3 or TRBV12-4; weak D call: TRBD1 (7 bases). The CDR3 sequence is 18 residues long. Trimming shortened V by 3 bases and J by 4 bases, and 21 bases separated the two germline ends.

This clonotype was recorded a few times. The chain carries TRBV6-2 or TRBV6-3 and TRBJ2-1, with 16 bases that match TRBD2. The CDR3 sequence is 21 residues long. CDR1 MNHEY and CDR2 SVGEGT come from the germline V gene. With 2 bases clipped from V and 0 bases from J, the junction kept 10 bases outside the gene matches. CDR3 sequence reads: CASSYGATGLAGGLSYNEQFF. The CDR3 DNA reads as TGTGCCAGCAGTTACGGGGCGACGGGACTAGCGGGAGGGCTCTCCTACAATGAGCAGTTCTTC.

J is TRBJ2-5 and V is TRBV5-1, with 12 nucleotides matching TRBD1. The DNA end is more similar to TRBJ2-7, so the J call may be wrong. CDR1 is SGHRS and CDR2 is YFSETQ in the germline V gene. CDR3 length: 15 amino acids. DNA of the CDR3: TGCGCCAGCAGCCCCGGGACAGGGGGCCAATACGAGCAGTACTTC. Translating gives CASSPGTGGQYEQYF.

This clonotype showed up just a few times. The V gene is TRBV9, the J gene TRBJ2-3; 8 bases match TRBD2. CDR3 length: 15 residues. V trimming: 0 bases; J trimming: 4 bases; junction bases outside the gene matches: 4. Germline V CDR1 and CDR2: SGDLS, YYNGEE. The CDR3 DNA sequence: TGTGCCAGCAGCGTAGTACCGGGAGGGGCAGATACGCAGTATTTT. Translating it yields CASSVVPGGADTQYF. The whole variable domain, filled in from reference TRBV9 and TRBJ2-3, reads DSGVTQTPKHLITATGQRVTLRCSPRSGDLSVYWYQQSLDQGLQFLIQYYNGEERAKGNILERFSAQQFPDLHSELNLSSLELGDSALYFCASSVVPGGADTQYFGPGTRLTVL.

This clonotype has only a few counts. This sequence joins TRBV10-3 and TRBJ2-3, with 8 nucleotides matching TRBD1. Unmatched junction bases numbered 15, after V lost 10 bases and J lost 0 bases. In germline, CDR1 is ENHRY, CDR2 SYGVKD. The CDR3 covers 17 residues. The chain's CDR3 is CATLGADRAISTDTQYF. In DNA form, the CDR3 reads TGTGCCACCCTGGGAGCGGACAGGGCTATTAGCACAGATACGCAGTATTTT.

This clonotype was recorded a few times. This chain uses TRBV6-5 with TRBJ2-1, with D possibly being TRBD1 (5 bases). The V and J ends lost 2 bases and 5 bases respectively, with 13 bases between them. Germline assignment: CDR1 MNHEY and CDR2 SVGAGI. The CDR3 consists of 15 residues. The CDR3 protein is CASSYEGVSDNEQFF. For the CDR3, the DNA is TGTGCCAGCAGTTACGAAGGGGTTTCCGACAATGAGCAGTTCTTC.

V is TRBV27 and J is TRBJ1-1; D is unresolved. The CDR3 is 13 residues long. CDR1 MNHEY and CDR2 SMNVEV come from the germline V gene (reference sequence). Deletions cut 5 bases from V and 4 bases from J, with 11 bases between. CDR3 in DNA: TGTGCCAGCAGTGGGGTCCGGGGCACTGAAGCTTTCTTT. This translates into CASSGVRGTEAFF.

CDR3 sequence (DNA): TGCAGCGCCCCCCTCCCCCAGGGACCCCAAGAGACCCAGTACTTC. Amino acids: CSAPLPQGPQETQYF. The V call is TRBV29-1, the J call TRBJ2-5, with D possibly called TRBD1 or TRBD2 (5 bases each). Trimming took off 7 bases at V and 1 base at J, with 19 bases between the two ends. The V gene's germline CDR1 is SQVTM and CDR2 ANQGSEA. This CDR3 contains 15 residues.

V is TRBV20-1 and J is TRBJ2-4; no clear D gene. Trimming took 5 bases from V and 0 from J, leaving 14 bases between them. This CDR3 spans 15 amino acids. Germline V CDR1 and CDR2: DFQATT, SNEGSKA (reference sequence). For the CDR3, the DNA is TGCAGTGCTTCGCAGTGGGTCCTAGCCAAAAACATTCAGTACTTC. Its translation: CSASQWVLAKNIQYF.

This clonotype was found a few times. The V and J genes are TRBV24-1 and TRBJ2-5; 8 bases match TRBD1. Germline lookup yields CDR1 KGHDR and CDR2 SFDVKD. CDR3 length equals 17 residues. The V segment lost 4 bases and the J segment 2 bases; nucleotides outside the gene matches: 11. CDR3 sequence: CATSELEGTGVQETQYF. The CDR3 DNA follows: TGTGCCACCAGTGAACTTGAAGGGACAGGAGTACAAGAGACCCAGTACTTC.

The chain recombines TRBV6-2 or TRBV6-3 with TRBJ2-3; 11 nucleotides agree with TRBD2. Germline trimming cut 7 bases from V and 14 bases from J; bases unmatched to any gene: 26. In germline, CDR1 is MNHEY, CDR2 SVGEGT. The CDR3 has 18 amino acids. This chain's CDR3 is CASTDGLAGGLLQDPGYF. CDR3 in DNA: TGTGCCAGCACCGATGGGCTAGCGGGAGGCCTACTACAAGATCCTGGGTATTTT.

The chain has TRBV5-1 and TRBJ1-6; the D is unclear. The CDR3 is 14 amino acids. Looked up from germline, CDR1 is SGHRS and CDR2 is YFSETQ. Trimming pared 4 bases from V and 7 bases from J, leaving 12 bases between. The CDR3 sequence: CASSGRTDNSPLHF. The CDR3 DNA reads as TGCGCCAGCAGCGGACGGACGGACAATTCACCCCTCCACTTT.

This clonotype was found a few times. The genes are TRBV6-2 or TRBV6-3 and TRBJ2-7; 13 bases are shared with TRBD2. The trim removed 6 bases at V and 0 bases at J, leaving 5 bases unmatched. Germline V gene sequence: CDR1 MNHEY, CDR2 SVGEGT. This CDR3 is 16 amino acids long. The DNA for the CDR3 is TGTGCCAGCAGGCCACTAGCGGGAGGGTTCTCCTACGAGCAGTACTTC. Residues: CASRPLAGGFSYEQYF.

This chain uses TRBV6-5 with TRBJ2-4, with TRBD2 matching over 11 bases. Germline CDR1 MNHEY, CDR2 SVGAGI. This CDR3 has 15 amino acids. V was pared by 2 bases and J by 13 bases, with 10 bases of the junction left unmatched. DNA for the CDR3: TGTGCCAGCAGTTACATGGGACTAGCGGACAATGAGCAGTACTTC. Protein sequence: CASSYMGLADNEQYF.

The chain has TRBV11-1 and TRBJ2-1; TRBD2 might be the D (5 bases). V lost 0 bases and J lost 7, with 16 bases in between. The CDR3 loop spans 16 amino acids. Germline loops: CDR1 SGHAT, CDR2 FQDESV (reference sequence). Written as DNA, the CDR3 is TGTGCCAGCAGCTTAGCGGCGGGCCGAGGATGGAATGAGCAGTTCTTC. It translates to CASSLAAGRGWNEQFF.

The gene calls are TRBV25-1 and TRBJ2-7, with TRBD2 as a possible D gene (6 bases). Trimming stripped 2 bases from V and 7 bases from J, with 21 bases between. CDR1 and CDR2 from the germline V gene are MGHDK and SYGVNS. The length of the CDR3 is 16 residues. This CDR3 reads CASSEIVGLRANEQYF. In DNA form, the CDR3 reads TGTGCCAGCAGTGAAATCGTGGGACTCAGGGCCAATGAGCAGTACTTC.

The rearrangement uses TRBV27 and TRBJ2-3, with 9 nucleotides matching TRBD2. The CDR3 consists of 13 residues. Looked up from germline, CDR1 is MNHEY and CDR2 is SMNVEV (reference sequence). V was pared by 9 bases and J by 6 bases, with 7 bases of the junction left unmatched. CDR3 nucleotides: TGTGCCAGTTCTAGCGGGGATCGGGATACGCAGTATTTT. Its protein product is CASSSGDRDTQYF.

The chain carries TRBV10-3 and TRBJ2-1; 7 positions match TRBD1. V gave up 6 bases and J gave up 2 bases; unmatched junction bases: 7. CDR1 and CDR2 (germline): ENHRY, SYGVKD. This CDR3 spans 15 amino acids. In nucleotides, the CDR3 is TGTGCCATCAGGGCAGGACAGGACACCTACAATGAGCAGTTCTTC. It codes for CAIRAGQDTYNEQFF.